The 10 T cell receptor beta chains reported below all come from one sample, sequenced in a study of control samples from healthy donors and cancer patients. Method: immunoSEQ multiplex PCR; TCRdb's copy keeps in-frame clones and lacks some. The table includes some 220,000 clones, roughly 94% detected once. Source material: blood. Receptor source: a man aged 45 to 65 in good health.

The chain links TRBV6-5 to TRBJ2-5; 13 bases match TRBD2. Germline V gene data show CDR1 as MNHEY and CDR2 as SVGAGI. V trimming: 7 bases; J trimming: 5 bases; junction bases outside the gene matches: 7. The CDR3 covers 15 residues. CDR3 protein: CASTQGTSGEETQYF. The CDR3 DNA is TGTGCCAGCACCCAAGGGACTAGCGGGGAGGAGACCCAGTACTTC.

V usage is TRBV7-9 and J usage is TRBJ1-3, with 8 bases that match TRBD1. The CDR3 runs to 16 residues. V lost 4 bases to trimming and J lost 1 base; unmatched junction nucleotides: 6. The germline V gene has CDR1 SEHNR and CDR2 FQNEAQ (reference sequence). CDR3 sequence reads: CASSSRTGSSGNTIYF. The CDR3 DNA follows: TGTGCCAGCAGCTCTAGGACAGGGAGTTCTGGAAACACCATATATTTT.

V gene TRBV25-1 combines with J gene TRBJ2-4; D ambiguous. Germline-derived CDR1 and CDR2 are MGHDK and SYGVNS. The CDR3 is made up of 16 amino acids. Trimming cost V 1 base and J 0 bases, with 10 bases left between them. CDR3 loop: CASSELKDTAKNIQYF. In nucleotides, the CDR3 is TGTGCCAGCAGTGAATTAAAAGACACAGCCAAAAACATTCAGTACTTC.

The chain employs TRBV9 and TRBJ1-2; D gene ambiguous. The CDR3 loop spans 12 amino acids. Looked up from germline, CDR1 is SGDLS and CDR2 is YYNGEE. V shed 4 bases and J shed 2 bases, with 6 bases lying between them. The CDR3 DNA sequence: TGTGCCAGCAGCCGGGCCAACTATGGCTACACCTTC. Translating it yields CASSRANYGYTF.

The gene calls are TRBV5-1 and TRBJ1-5; D is unclear. CDR3 size: 13 residues. V was shortened by 0 bases and J by 5 bases, with 6 bases between the two germline ends. CDR1 SGHRS and CDR2 YFSETQ come from the germline V gene. CDR3 in DNA: TGCGCCAGCAGCTTGGCCTGGGATCAGCCCCAGCATTTT. It codes for CASSLAWDQPQHF.

V gene TRBV11-2 combines with J gene TRBJ1-3, with a tentative D call TRBD1 (6 bases). This CDR3 comprises 15 residues. Trimming stripped 3 bases from V and 4 bases from J, with 13 bases between. CDR1 is SGHAT, CDR2 FQNNGV, per germline. The CDR3 loop reads CASSFRGGSGNTIYF. The CDR3 DNA reads as TGTGCCAGCAGCTTTCGGGGGGGCTCGGGAAACACCATATATTTT. The full variable domain, with the rest looked up from reference TRBV11-2 and TRBJ1-3, is EAGVAQSPRYKIIEKRQSVAFWCNPISGHATLYWYQQILGQGPKLLIQFQNNGVVDDSQLPKDRFSAERLKGVDSTLKIQPAKLEDSAVYLCASSFRGGSGNTIYFGEGSWLTVV.

V usage is TRBV28 and J usage is TRBJ2-2; D unresolved. CDR3 length: 12 residues. Trimming cost V 2 bases and J 6 bases, with 4 bases left between them. Looked up from germline, CDR1 is MDHEN and CDR2 is SYDVKM. The CDR3 reads CASSLGSGELFF. CDR3 nucleotides: TGTGCCAGCAGTTTAGGGTCCGGGGAGCTGTTTTTT.

This clone was counted a single time. The chain employs TRBV6-5 and TRBJ2-1; 7 bases are a match to TRBD1. From germline, CDR1 is MNHEY and CDR2 SVGAGI. The CDR3 is 11 residues long. V gave up 11 bases and J gave up 8 bases; unmatched junction bases: 6. The CDR3 sequence: CAVQGIDEQFF. Written as DNA, the CDR3 is TGTGCCGTACAGGGGATTGATGAGCAGTTCTTC.

V gene TRBV11-3 combines with J gene TRBJ2-3; D is undetermined. V was pared by 5 bases and J by 2 bases, with 5 bases between. The CDR3 loop spans 12 amino acids. Germline lookup yields CDR1 SGHNT and CDR2 YENEEA. As DNA, the CDR3 is TGTGCCAGCAGCCAAAACACAGATACGCAGTATTTT. Its translation: CASSQNTDTQYF.

This clone was counted a few times. V gene TRBV6-5 combines with J gene TRBJ1-1; D perhaps matches TRBD1 (5 bases). The V end was cut by 6 bases, the J end by 8 bases, with 10 bases between. There are 11 residues in the CDR3. Germline V gives CDR1 MNHEY, CDR2 SVGAGI. CDR3 nucleotide sequence: TGTGCCAGCAGCCCAGGGTTCGAAGCTTTCTTT. It codes for CASSPGFEAFF.